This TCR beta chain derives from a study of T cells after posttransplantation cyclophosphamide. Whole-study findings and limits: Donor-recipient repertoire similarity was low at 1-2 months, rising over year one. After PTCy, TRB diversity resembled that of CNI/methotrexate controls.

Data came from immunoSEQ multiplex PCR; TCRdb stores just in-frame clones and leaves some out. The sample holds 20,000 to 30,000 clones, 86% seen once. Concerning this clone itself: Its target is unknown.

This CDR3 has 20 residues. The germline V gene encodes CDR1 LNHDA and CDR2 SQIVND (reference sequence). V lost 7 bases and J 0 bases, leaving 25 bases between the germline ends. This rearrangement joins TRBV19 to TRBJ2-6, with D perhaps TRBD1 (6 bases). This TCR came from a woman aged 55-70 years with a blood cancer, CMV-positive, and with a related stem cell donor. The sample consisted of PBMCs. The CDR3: CASKPYVQGTLISGANVLTF. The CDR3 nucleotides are TGTGCCAGTAAACCTTACGTACAGGGAACCCTTATCTCTGGGGCCAACGTCCTGACTTTC.